This TCR beta chain comes out of a study of T-cell reconstitution after alpha-beta-depleted transplantation in children. Preparation of the TCRbeta library was carried out with unique molecular identifiers. One entry per CDR3 protein, called by TCRdb with MiXCR from the PCR reads. The sample carries about 100,000 distinct CDR3 sequences, 5.5% to 6.5% recorded once. Regarding the study as a whole: Alpha-beta T cells about two months after transplant reportedly derived from several hundred expanded graft clones. Hyperexpanded clones declined; after one year, newly produced T cells mostly supplied diversity. Diversity of TCRbeta at day 60 was high in some patients, arising from surviving recipient T cells and thymic progenitors.

In its sample, this clonotype was seen a few times. Its antigen is not identified. The CDR3 covers 14 residues. CDR1 and CDR2 from the germline V gene are SEHNR and FQNEAQ (reference sequence). The J segment lost 5 bases and the V segment lost 8 bases, leaving 9 bases of the junction unmatched. This specimen was PBMCs, mostly from graft donor cells, taken 360 days after TCRalphabeta/CD19-depleted stem cell transplant. The clonotype originates from a male patient under 10 years old who had a stem cell transplant for acute lymphoblastic leukemia, so the T cells may come from the graft donor. The chain has TRBV7-9 and TRBJ2-3; 8 nucleotides line up with TRBD2. The CDR3 spells CASRWGREEDTQYF. The CDR3 coding sequence is TGTGCCAGCCGATGGGGGCGGGAGGAAGATACGCAGTATTTT. Complete variable domain (other parts from reference TRBV7-9 and TRBJ2-3): DTGVSQNPRHKITKRGQNVTFRCDPISEHNRLYWYRQTLGQGPEFLTYFQNEAQLEKSRLLSDRFSAERPKGSFSTLEIQRTEQGDSAMYLCASRWGREEDTQYFGPGTRLTVL.